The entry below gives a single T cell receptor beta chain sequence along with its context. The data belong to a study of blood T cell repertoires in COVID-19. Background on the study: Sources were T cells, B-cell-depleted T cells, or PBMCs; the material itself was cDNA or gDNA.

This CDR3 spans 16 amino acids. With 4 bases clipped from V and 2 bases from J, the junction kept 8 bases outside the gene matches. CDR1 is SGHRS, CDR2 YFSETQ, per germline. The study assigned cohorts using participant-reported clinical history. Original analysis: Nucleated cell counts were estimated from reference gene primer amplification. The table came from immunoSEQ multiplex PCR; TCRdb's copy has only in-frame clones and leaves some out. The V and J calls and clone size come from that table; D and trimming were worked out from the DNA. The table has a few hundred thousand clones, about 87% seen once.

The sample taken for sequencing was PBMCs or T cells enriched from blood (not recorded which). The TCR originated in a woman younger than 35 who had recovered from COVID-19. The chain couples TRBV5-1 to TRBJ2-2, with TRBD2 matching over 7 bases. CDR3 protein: CASSQSGTGNTGELFF. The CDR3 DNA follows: TGCGCCAGCAGCCAAAGCGGGACGGGTAACACCGGGGAGCTGTTTTTT.